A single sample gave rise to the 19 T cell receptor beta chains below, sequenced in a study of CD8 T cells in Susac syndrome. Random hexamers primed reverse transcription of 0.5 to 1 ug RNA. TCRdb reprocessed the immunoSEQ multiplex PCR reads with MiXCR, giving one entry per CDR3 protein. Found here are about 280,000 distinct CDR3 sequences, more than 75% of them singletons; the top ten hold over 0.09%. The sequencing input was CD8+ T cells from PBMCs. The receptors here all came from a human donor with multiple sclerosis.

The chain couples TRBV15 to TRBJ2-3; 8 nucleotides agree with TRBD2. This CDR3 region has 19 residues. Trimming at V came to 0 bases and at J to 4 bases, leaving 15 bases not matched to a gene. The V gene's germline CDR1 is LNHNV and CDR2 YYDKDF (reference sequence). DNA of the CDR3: TGTGCCACCAGCAGAGATCCCTCGGGTAGCGGGAAAGAAGCAGATACGCAGTATTTT. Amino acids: CATSRDPSGSGKEADTQYF. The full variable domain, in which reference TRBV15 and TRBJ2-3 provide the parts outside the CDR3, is DAMVIQNPRYQVTQFGKPVTLSCSQTLNHNVMYWYQQKSSQAPKLLFHYYDKDFNNEADTPDNFQSRRPNTSFCFLDIRSPGLGDTAMYLCATSRDPSGSGKEADTQYFGPGTRLTVL.

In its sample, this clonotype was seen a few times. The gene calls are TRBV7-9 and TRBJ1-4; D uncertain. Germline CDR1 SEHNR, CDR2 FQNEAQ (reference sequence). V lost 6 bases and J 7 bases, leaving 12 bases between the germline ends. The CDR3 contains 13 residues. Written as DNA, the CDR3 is TGTGCCAGCAGTCCTAGATATCTTGAAAAACTGTTTTTT. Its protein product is CASSPRYLEKLFF.

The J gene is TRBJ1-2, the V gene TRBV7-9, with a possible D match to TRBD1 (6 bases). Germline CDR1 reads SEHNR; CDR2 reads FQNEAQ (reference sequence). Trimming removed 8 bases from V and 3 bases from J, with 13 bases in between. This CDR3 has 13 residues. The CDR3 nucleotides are TGTGCCAGCCTCGGGGGGCTGCACTATGGCTACACCTTC. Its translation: CASLGGLHYGYTF. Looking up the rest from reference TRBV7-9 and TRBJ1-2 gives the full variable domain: DTGVSQNPRHKITKRGQNVTFRCDPISEHNRLYWYRQTLGQGPEFLTYFQNEAQLEKSRLLSDRFSAERPKGSFSTLEIQRTEQGDSAMYLCASLGGLHYGYTFGSGTRLTVV.

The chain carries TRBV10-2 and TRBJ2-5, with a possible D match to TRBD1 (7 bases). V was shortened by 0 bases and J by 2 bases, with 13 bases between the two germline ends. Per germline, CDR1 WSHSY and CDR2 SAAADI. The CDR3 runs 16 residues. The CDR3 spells CASSESRGTVQETQYF. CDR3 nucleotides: TGCGCCAGCAGTGAGTCTCGGGGGACAGTACAAGAGACCCAGTACTTC.

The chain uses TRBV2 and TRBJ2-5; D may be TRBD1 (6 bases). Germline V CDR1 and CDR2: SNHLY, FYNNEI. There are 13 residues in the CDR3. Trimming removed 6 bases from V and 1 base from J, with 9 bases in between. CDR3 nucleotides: TGTGCCAGCAGAACAGGGTTCCAAGAGACCCAGTACTTC. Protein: CASRTGFQETQYF.

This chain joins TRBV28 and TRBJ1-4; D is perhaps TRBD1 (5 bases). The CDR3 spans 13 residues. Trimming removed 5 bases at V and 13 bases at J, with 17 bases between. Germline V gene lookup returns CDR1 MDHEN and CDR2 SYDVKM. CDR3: CASSPYRDYPLFF. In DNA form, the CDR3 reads TGTGCCAGCAGTCCTTACCGGGACTACCCACTGTTTTTT.

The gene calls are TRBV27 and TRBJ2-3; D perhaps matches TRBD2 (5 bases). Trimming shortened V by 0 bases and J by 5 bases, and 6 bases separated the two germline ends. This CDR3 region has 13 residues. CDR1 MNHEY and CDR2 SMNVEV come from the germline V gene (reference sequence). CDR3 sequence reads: CASSLSGGDTQYF. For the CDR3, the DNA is TGTGCCAGCAGTTTATCTGGAGGAGATACGCAGTATTTT.

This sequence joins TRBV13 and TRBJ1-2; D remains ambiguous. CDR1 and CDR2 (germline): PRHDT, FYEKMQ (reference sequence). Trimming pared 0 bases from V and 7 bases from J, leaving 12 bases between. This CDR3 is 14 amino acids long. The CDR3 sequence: CASSLGLRGSGYTF. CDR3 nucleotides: TGTGCCAGCAGCTTAGGACTACGGGGTTCTGGCTACACCTTC.

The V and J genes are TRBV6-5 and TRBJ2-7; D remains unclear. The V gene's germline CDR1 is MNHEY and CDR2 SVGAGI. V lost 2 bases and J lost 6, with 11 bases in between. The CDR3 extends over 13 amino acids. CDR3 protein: CASSYGGVGEQYF. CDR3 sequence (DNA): TGTGCCAGCAGTTACGGTGGAGTAGGCGAGCAGTACTTC.

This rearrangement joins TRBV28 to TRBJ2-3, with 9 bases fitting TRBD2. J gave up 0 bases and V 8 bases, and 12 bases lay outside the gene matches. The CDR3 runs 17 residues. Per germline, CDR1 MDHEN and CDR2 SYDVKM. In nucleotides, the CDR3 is TGTGCCAGCTCCGGGCTAGCGGGATCCTTTAGCACAGATACGCAGTATTTT. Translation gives CASSGLAGSFSTDTQYF.

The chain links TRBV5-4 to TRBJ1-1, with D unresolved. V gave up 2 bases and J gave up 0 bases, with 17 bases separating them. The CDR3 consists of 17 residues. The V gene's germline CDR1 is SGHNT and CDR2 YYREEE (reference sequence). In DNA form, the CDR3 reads TGTGCCAGCAGCTTTTCGGCCCCGGGCCTCATGAACACTGAAGCTTTCTTT. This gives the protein CASSFSAPGLMNTEAFF.

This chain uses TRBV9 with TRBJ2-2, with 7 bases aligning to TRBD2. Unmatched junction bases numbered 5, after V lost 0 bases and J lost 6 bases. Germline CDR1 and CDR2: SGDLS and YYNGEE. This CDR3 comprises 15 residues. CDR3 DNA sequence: TGTGCCAGCAGCGTAGGAACGCGGGAGTCCGGGGAGCTGTTTTTT. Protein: CASSVGTRESGELFF.

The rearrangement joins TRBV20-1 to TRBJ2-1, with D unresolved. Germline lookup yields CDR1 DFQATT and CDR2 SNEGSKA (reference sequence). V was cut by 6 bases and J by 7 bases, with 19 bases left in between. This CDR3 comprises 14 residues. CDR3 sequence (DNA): TGCAGTGCCACGGCTTTCGGTTTTAGGAATGAGCAGTTCTTC. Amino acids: CSATAFGFRNEQFF.

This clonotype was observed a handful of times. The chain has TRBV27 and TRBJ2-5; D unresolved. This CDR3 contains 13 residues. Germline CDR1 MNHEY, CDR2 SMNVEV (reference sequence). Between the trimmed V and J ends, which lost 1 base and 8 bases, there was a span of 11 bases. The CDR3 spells CASSLWGEDTQYF. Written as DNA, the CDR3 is TGTGCCAGCAGTTTATGGGGTGAGGACACCCAGTACTTC.

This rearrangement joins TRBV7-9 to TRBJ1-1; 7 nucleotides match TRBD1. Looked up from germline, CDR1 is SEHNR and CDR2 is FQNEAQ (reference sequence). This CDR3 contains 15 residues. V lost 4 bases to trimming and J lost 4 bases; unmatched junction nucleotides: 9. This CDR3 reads CASSWVRGQVTEAFF. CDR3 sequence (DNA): TGTGCCAGCAGCTGGGTAAGGGGGCAAGTCACTGAAGCTTTCTTT. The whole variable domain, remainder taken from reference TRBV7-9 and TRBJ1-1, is DTGVSQNPRHKITKRGQNVTFRCDPISEHNRLYWYRQTLGQGPEFLTYFQNEAQLEKSRLLSDRFSAERPKGSFSTLEIQRTEQGDSAMYLCASSWVRGQVTEAFFGQGTRLTVV.

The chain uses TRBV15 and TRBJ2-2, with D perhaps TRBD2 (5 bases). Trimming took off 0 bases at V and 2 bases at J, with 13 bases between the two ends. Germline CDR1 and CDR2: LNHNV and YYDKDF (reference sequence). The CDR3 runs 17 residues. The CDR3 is CATSRDREGINTGELFF. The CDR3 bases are TGTGCCACCAGCAGAGATCGTGAGGGTATTAACACCGGGGAGCTGTTTTTT. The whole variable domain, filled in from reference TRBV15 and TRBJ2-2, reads DAMVIQNPRYQVTQFGKPVTLSCSQTLNHNVMYWYQQKSSQAPKLLFHYYDKDFNNEADTPDNFQSRRPNTSFCFLDIRSPGLGDTAMYLCATSRDREGINTGELFFGEGSRLTVL.

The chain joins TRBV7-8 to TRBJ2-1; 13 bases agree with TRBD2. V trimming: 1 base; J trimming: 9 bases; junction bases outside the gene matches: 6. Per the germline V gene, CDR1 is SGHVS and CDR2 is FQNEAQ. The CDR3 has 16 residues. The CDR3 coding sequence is TGTGCCAGCAGCTTAGTCGGACTAGCGGGAGTGAGTGAGCAGTTCTTC. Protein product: CASSLVGLAGVSEQFF.

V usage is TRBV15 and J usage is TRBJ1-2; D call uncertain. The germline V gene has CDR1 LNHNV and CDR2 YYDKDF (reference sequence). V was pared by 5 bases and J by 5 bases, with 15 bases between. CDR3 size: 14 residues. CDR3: CATSPILVTYGYTF. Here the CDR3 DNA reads TGTGCCACCAGCCCTATCCTTGTTACTTATGGCTACACCTTC.

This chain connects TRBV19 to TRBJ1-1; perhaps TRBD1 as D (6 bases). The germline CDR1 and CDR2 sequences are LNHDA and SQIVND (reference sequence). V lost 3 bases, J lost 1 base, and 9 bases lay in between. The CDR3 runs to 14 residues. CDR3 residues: CASSIRGGNTEAFF. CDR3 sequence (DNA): TGTGCCAGTAGTATCAGGGGAGGGAACACTGAAGCTTTCTTT.